A selection of T cell receptor beta chains follows, all from one sample in a study of neurological immune-mediated disorders. TCRdb called the 5' RACE reads again in MiXCR, with one record for every CDR3 protein. The repertoire holds fewer than 30,000 distinct CDR3 sequences, with under 15% as singletons. The specimen sequenced was PBMCs. The receptors derive from a woman in her 40s with HTLV-1-associated myelopathy (HAM/TSP). The CDR3 runs from the conserved cysteine through the conserved F or W. The D gene is left open where the match is weak. The listing skips clone size in some rows; elsewhere it reads once, few, many or a size class.

D | J | V | size | CDR3 | DNA
TRBD1 | TRBJ1-5 | TRBV27 | many | CASSATGLQPQHF | TGTGCCAGCAGTGCGACAGGGTTACAGCCCCAGCATTTT
NA | TRBJ1-2 | TRBV5-1 | many | CASSPRQAGNHGYTF | TGCGCCAGCAGCCCGCGACAGGCAGGGAATCATGGCTACACCTTC
TRBD1 | TRBJ2-7 | TRBV7-9 | many | CASSYSTGVLYEQYF | TGTGCCAGCAGCTACTCAACAGGGGTCCTCTACGAGCAGTACTTC
NA | TRBJ2-3 | TRBV20-1 | NA | CSARRPMSTDTQYF | TGCAGTGCTAGGAGACCGATGAGCACAGATACGCAGTATTTT
NA | TRBJ2-3 | TRBV18 | few | CASSPNSSDTQYF | TGTGCCAGCTCACCAAATTCGTCAGATACGCAGTATTTT
NA | TRBJ1-1 | TRBV7-9 | NA | CASRLQVNTGAFF | TGTGCCAGCAGACTGCAGGTGAACACTGGAGCTTTCTTT
TRBD2 | TRBJ2-1 | TRBV5-1 | many | CASSLEASGGYNEQFF | TGCGCCAGCAGCTTGGAGGCTAGCGGGGGGTACAATGAGCAGTTCTTC
NA | TRBJ2-7 | TRBV29-1 | many | CSVLHGYEQYF | TGCAGCGTACTACACGGATACGAGCAGTACTTC
NA | TRBJ2-1 | TRBV24-1 | many | CATSDVGGRDLQRGNEQFF | TGTGCCACCAGTGATGTGGGAGGTAGAGACCTACAACGGGGTAATGAGCAGTTCTTC
NA | TRBJ2-1 | TRBV12-3/TRBV12-4 | many | CASSPLTGWEQFF | TGTGCCAGCAGTCCGCTGACAGGTTGGGAGCAGTTCTTC
NA | TRBJ1-2 | TRBV5-1 | few | CASRILQEPNGYTF | TGCGCCAGCCGAATTCTCCAGGAGCCTAATGGCTACACCTTC
NA | TRBJ1-5 | TRBV2 | many | CASSEGTWGNQPQHF | TGTGCCAGCAGTGAGGGGACATGGGGCAATCAGCCCCAGCATTTT
NA | TRBJ2-7 | TRBV3-1 | NA | CASSQQPMTYEQYF | TGTGCCAGCAGCCAGCAGCCGATGACCTACGAGCAGTACTTC
NA | TRBJ2-3 | TRBV4-1 | NA | CASTDMVNTDTQYF | TGCGCCAGCACGGACATGGTAAATACAGATACGCAGTATTTT
TRBD1 | TRBJ2-7 | TRBV20-1 | many | CSASHPGGLYEQYF | TGCAGTGCTAGTCACCCAGGGGGTCTCTACGAGCAGTACTTC
NA | TRBJ2-5 | TRBV9 | many | CASSVLAGGGVETQYF | TGTGCCAGCAGCGTACTGGCCGGGGGCGGCGTAGAGACCCAGTACTTC
NA | TRBJ1-1 | TRBV6-1 | many | CASSEALIMNTEAFF | TGTGCCAGCAGTGAAGCTCTTATCATGAACACTGAAGCTTTCTTT
NA | TRBJ2-2 | TRBV5-1 | many | CASSSTGELFF | TGCGCCAGCAGTTCCACCGGGGAGCTGTTTTTT
NA | TRBJ1-1 | TRBV20-1 | many | CSARDPGMNTEAFF | TGCAGTGCTAGAGACCCGGGGATGAACACTGAAGCTTTCTTT
TRBD1 | TRBJ1-2 | TRBV10-3 | many | CAISPTGDSIYGYTF | TGTGCCATCAGCCCGACAGGGGATTCCATCTATGGCTACACCTTC
NA | TRBJ2-3 | TRBV20-1 | many | CSAELPKTGTDTQYF | TGCAGTGCTGAGCTGCCCAAAACTGGAACAGATACGCAGTATTTT
TRBD2 | TRBJ2-1 | TRBV20-1 | many | CSARSGTSGYNEQFF | TGCAGTGCTAGATCCGGGACTAGCGGCTACAATGAGCAGTTCTTC
NA | TRBJ2-4 | TRBV24-1 | many | CATSDPRGGEYF | TGTGCCACCAGTGATCCCAGGGGAGGGGAATATTTC
NA | TRBJ2-3 | TRBV5-4 | many | CASSLDLEGGGTDTQYF | TGTGCCAGCAGCTTAGACCTCGAGGGGGGCGGTACAGATACGCAGTATTTT
TRBD2 | TRBJ2-1 | TRBV29-1 | many | CSVTEAGGPYNEQFF | TGCAGCGTTACCGAAGCGGGGGGGCCCTACAATGAGCAGTTCTTC
NA | TRBJ1-5 | TRBV10-3 | many | CAIRGDYSNQPQHF | TGTGCCATTAGAGGGGATTATAGCAATCAGCCCCAGCATTTT
NA | TRBJ2-7 | TRBV5-5 | many | CASSWGIAGLYEQYF | TGTGCCAGCAGCTGGGGAATCGCGGGCCTGTACGAGCAGTACTTC
NA | TRBJ2-3 | TRBV6-1 | few | CASRTPAGRSTDTQYF | TGTGCCAGCAGGACTCCTGCAGGTCGGAGTACAGATACGCAGTATTTT
NA | TRBJ2-2 | TRBV10-3 | few | CAISEGGPNTGELFF | TGTGCCATCAGTGAGGGCGGACCTAACACCGGGGAGCTGTTTTTT
NA | TRBJ2-5 | TRBV20-1 | many | CSARPLARQETQYF | TGCAGTGCTAGACCTTTAGCGCGTCAAGAGACCCAGTACTTC
NA | TRBJ1-6 | TRBV5-1 | many | CASSLAADNSPLHF | TGCGCCAGCAGCTTGGCGGCCGATAATTCACCCCTCCACTTT
NA | TRBJ1-1 | TRBV5-1 | many | CASSLMTDYTEAFF | TGCGCCAGCAGCTTAATGACAGATTACACTGAAGCTTTCTTT
TRBD1 | TRBJ2-2 | TRBV5-6 | many | CASSLVTGDIGELFF | TGTGCCAGCAGCTTGGTGACAGGGGACATCGGGGAGCTGTTTTTT
NA | TRBJ1-2 | TRBV5-1 | many | CASSPTHTDYGYTF | TGCGCCAGCAGCCCGACTCACACTGATTATGGCTACACCTTC
NA | TRBJ2-2 | TRBV20-1 | many | CSARGIGTLNTGELFF | TGCAGTGCTAGAGGCATCGGGACACTGAACACCGGGGAGCTGTTTTTT
NA | TRBJ2-7 | TRBV7-6 | many | CASSLAQPGTGEQYF | TGTGCCAGCAGCTTAGCGCAACCAGGGACGGGGGAGCAGTACTTC
NA | TRBJ2-5 | TRBV20-1 | NA | CSATTGRRYLPQETQYF | TGCAGTGCTACTACCGGAAGGAGGTATCTGCCCCAAGAGACCCAGTACTTC
TRBD1 | TRBJ2-1 | TRBV5-1 | many | CASSKGQGSNEQFF | TGCGCCAGCAGCAAGGGACAGGGCTCCAATGAGCAGTTCTTC
NA | TRBJ2-2 | TRBV20-1 | NA | CSASLQGGTGELFF | TGCAGTGCTAGTTTACAGGGAGGTACCGGGGAGCTGTTTTTT
TRBD2 | TRBJ2-1 | TRBV5-1 | many | CAGREGLAGDNEQFF | TGCGCTGGCAGGGAGGGACTAGCGGGGGACAATGAGCAGTTCTTC
NA | TRBJ2-2 | TRBV7-8 | medium-sized | CASSYQAVSNTGELFF | TGTGCCAGCAGCTATCAAGCGGTATCGAACACCGGGGAGCTGTTTTTT
TRBD1 | TRBJ1-5 | TRBV12-3/TRBV12-4 | many | CASSLTGGGQPQHF | TGTGCCAGCAGTCTGACAGGGGGCGGCCAGCCCCAGCATTTT